This TCR beta chain was found in a study of blood T cell repertoires in COVID-19. V was clipped by 7 bases and J by 3 bases; unmatched bases: 5. There are 13 residues in the CDR3. Per the germline V gene, CDR1 is SQVTM and CDR2 is ANQGSEA. Source study methods: The assay estimated nucleated cells by amplifying reference gene primers. Sequencing used immunoSEQ multiplex PCR; TCRdb keeps in-frame clones, though not all of them. That table furnishes V, J and clone size, whereas the DNA furnished D and trimming. Among some 96,000 clones listed, about nine tenths were seen once. The chain is built from TRBV29-1 and TRBJ1-5, with TRBD1 identical over 8 bases. The clonotype comes from a man aged 60 to 75 with acute or convalescent COVID-19. The specimen was peripheral blood. CDR3 residues: CSALQGDNQPQHF. CDR3 DNA: TGCAGCGCGTTACAGGGGGACAATCAGCCCCAGCATTTT. Based on the CDR3 plus reference TRBV29-1 and TRBJ1-5, the full variable domain is SAVISQKPSRDICQRGTSLTIQCQVDSQVTMMFWYRQQPGQSLTLIATANQGSEATYESGFVIDKFPISRPNLTFSTLTVSNMSPEDSSIYLCSALQGDNQPQHFGDGTRLSIL.